These 17 T cell receptor beta chains were sequenced from one sample in a study of cytomegalovirus exposure and HLA in healthy donors. This PCR relied on a set of 60 Vbeta primers and 13 Jbeta primers. Sequencing was performed with immunoSEQ multiplex PCR; in TCRdb, only in-frame clones are kept and a portion is missing. The data show 150,000 to 200,000 clones, roughly 82% seen once. The specimen sequenced was PBMCs. These receptors all come from a woman in her twenties or thirties in good health and CMV-seronegative.

In DNA form, the CDR3 reads TGTGCCAGCAGCCAGGGGCGGACAGTCTACTATGGCTACACCTTC. Residues: CASSQGRTVYYGYTF. This chain uses TRBV4-2 with TRBJ1-2; D is possibly TRBD1 (6 bases). CDR3 length equals 15 residues. In germline, CDR1 is LGHNA, CDR2 YNFKEQ. V was clipped by 3 bases and J by 3 bases, with 14 bases between them.

The DNA for the CDR3 is TGTGCCAGCAGTTTCAGGGGCCCCTCTGGAAACACCATATATTTT. This gives the protein CASSFRGPSGNTIYF. This chain connects TRBV27 to TRBJ1-3; weak D call: TRBD1 (6 bases). The length of the CDR3 is 15 residues. Germline assignment: CDR1 MNHEY and CDR2 SMNVEV (reference sequence). V was trimmed by 3 bases and J by 0 bases, leaving 9 bases between them.

This rearrangement joins TRBV19 to TRBJ1-2, with D perhaps TRBD1 (6 bases). CDR1 is LNHDA, CDR2 SQIVND, per germline (reference sequence). V was clipped by 5 bases and J by 2 bases, with 12 bases between them. This CDR3 is 14 amino acids long. The CDR3 is CASSFPDRNYGYTF. CDR3 nucleotide sequence: TGTGCCAGTAGTTTCCCCGACAGGAACTATGGCTACACCTTC. Complete variable domain (other parts from reference TRBV19 and TRBJ1-2): DGGITQSPKYLFRKEGQNVTLSCEQNLNHDAMYWYRQDPGQGLRLIYYSQIVNDFQKGDIAEGYSVSREKKESFPLTVTSAQKNPTAFYLCASSFPDRNYGYTFGSGTRLTVV.

This clone was observed a handful of times. This chain joins TRBV28 and TRBJ1-1, with D maybe TRBD1 (6 bases). Trimming removed 2 bases from V and 11 bases from J, with 21 bases in between. This CDR3 region has 15 residues. The germline V gene has CDR1 MDHEN and CDR2 SYDVKM. CDR3 region: CASSLLVLEGGRAFF. CDR3 coding DNA: TGTGCCAGCAGTTTACTAGTCCTTGAGGGGGGGAGGGCTTTCTTT.

This clone came up a few times. This chain links TRBV7-2 with TRBJ1-1; 7 positions match TRBD1. The length of the CDR3 is 13 residues. V shed 5 bases, J shed 4 bases, and the junction held 4 bases outside the gene matches. Germline V gene sequence: CDR1 SGHTA, CDR2 FQGNSA. CDR3 nucleotides: TGTGCCAGCAGCCCAAGGGGGCCCACTGAAGCTTTCTTT. It translates to CASSPRGPTEAFF.

The rearrangement links TRBV30 to TRBJ1-2; D perhaps matches TRBD1 (6 bases). Germline V CDR1 and CDR2: GTSNPN, SVGIG (reference sequence). The V and J ends lost 1 base and 8 bases respectively, with 14 bases between them. The CDR3 length is 13 residues. The CDR3 region has the DNA TGTGCCTGGAGTGAGGGGGGGTTTGGAGGCTACACCTTC. Amino acid sequence: CAWSEGGFGGYTF.

With regard to this clone: The sample contains more than one DNA sequence encoding this CDR3. The V call is TRBV5-1, the J call TRBJ2-7; 8 nucleotides align to TRBD1. J was trimmed by 4 bases and V by 4 bases; bases with no gene match: 7. Germline V gives CDR1 SGHRS, CDR2 YFSETQ. This CDR3 is built from 14 residues. The CDR3 reads CASSPDGQGYEQYF. The CDR3 nucleotides read TGCGCCAGCAGCCCTGACGGACAGGGATACGAGCAGTACTTC.

This chain joins TRBV9 and TRBJ1-1, with D possibly matching TRBD1 (6 bases). This CDR3 contains 14 residues. The germline V gene encodes CDR1 SGDLS and CDR2 YYNGEE. V was pared by 3 bases and J by 5 bases, with 14 bases between. In DNA form, the CDR3 reads TGTGCCAGCAGCGCCACTAACAGGGAAACTGAAGCTTTCTTT. This sequence encodes CASSATNRETEAFF.

For the CDR3, the DNA is TGTGCCATCAGTTTGACAGATAACAATGAGCAGTTCTTC. Translating it yields CAISLTDNNEQFF. V usage is TRBV10-3 and J usage is TRBJ2-1; possible D gene TRBD1, 5 bases. Trimming left V 5 bases short and J 5 bases short, with 10 bases between. Germline CDR1 reads ENHRY; CDR2 reads SYGVKD. The CDR3 length is 13 residues.

V and J are TRBV18 and TRBJ1-2; D unclear. CDR3 length: 14 amino acids. Per the germline V gene, CDR1 is KGHSH and CDR2 is LQKENI. Trimming removed 2 bases at V and 0 bases at J, with 7 bases between. CDR3 sequence: CASSPGSANYGYTF. DNA of the CDR3: TGTGCCAGCTCACCAGGTTCGGCTAACTATGGCTACACCTTC.

DNA for the CDR3: TGTGCCACCAGCAGCCTCCGAGACACCGGTGAAGCTTTCTTT. It codes for CATSSLRDTGEAFF. The V and J genes are TRBV15 and TRBJ1-1; D remains unclear. Germline CDR1 is LNHNV and CDR2 is YYDKDF (reference sequence). Deletions cut 3 bases from V and 7 bases from J, with 15 bases between. The CDR3 extends over 14 amino acids.

This CDR3 is CASTARDRQETQYF. CDR3 sequence (DNA): TGTGCCTCTACTGCCCGGGACAGACAAGAGACCCAGTACTTC. V is TRBV7-8 and J is TRBJ2-5; 7 bases are shared with TRBD1. The CDR3 extends over 14 amino acids. Germline V gene lookup returns CDR1 SGHVS and CDR2 FQNEAQ. V gave up 11 bases and J gave up 2 bases; unmatched junction bases: 11.

The sample holds a few counts of this clone. The V call is TRBV28, the J call TRBJ1-2, with TRBD1 matching 7 bases. With 8 bases clipped from V and 3 bases from J, the junction kept 6 bases outside the gene matches. Germline values: CDR1 MDHEN, CDR2 SYDVKM. CDR3 size: 13 residues. The CDR3 DNA reads as TGTGCCAGCCTTGACAGGGCGGACTATGGCTACACCTTC. Its translation is CASLDRADYGYTF.

This clone was detected only once. The junction departs from germline at one end; a sequencing error may be responsible. The CDR3 DNA is TGTGCCAGCAACTTACAGGGGGCAACTGAAGCTTTCTTT. Its protein is CASNLQGATEAFF. The chain links TRBV7-8 to TRBJ1-1; 9 bases agree with TRBD1. This CDR3 has 13 residues. The germline V gene has CDR1 SGHVS and CDR2 FQNEAQ.

This clone was counted at least ten times. The chain couples TRBV5-6 to TRBJ1-1; D not certain. Looked up from germline, CDR1 is SGHDT and CDR2 is YYEEEE. V lost 1 base and J 1 base, leaving 14 bases between the germline ends. CDR3 length: 16 amino acids. The CDR3, as DNA: TGTGCCAGCAGCTTGTTCCCAACAGACCAGAACACTGAAGCTTTCTTT. Protein sequence: CASSLFPTDQNTEAFF.

V gene TRBV6-5 combines with J gene TRBJ1-2; tentatively, D is TRBD1 (5 bases). V was pared by 6 bases and J by 0 bases, with 14 bases between. The CDR3 runs 15 residues. Germline lookup yields CDR1 MNHEY and CDR2 SVGAGI. DNA of the CDR3: TGTGCCAGCAGGAAAAGACAGAACCCTAACTATGGCTACACCTTC. Protein product: CASRKRQNPNYGYTF.

This clone was picked up a small number of times. The chain uses TRBV30 and TRBJ1-1; the D is unclear. Trimming shortened V by 8 bases and J by 4 bases, and 17 bases separated the two germline ends. CDR3 length: 13 residues. Looked up from germline, CDR1 is GTSNPN and CDR2 is SVGIG (reference sequence). This CDR3 reads CAGRTAGSTEAFF. The CDR3, as DNA: TGTGCCGGACGGACCGCCGGGAGCACTGAAGCTTTCTTT.